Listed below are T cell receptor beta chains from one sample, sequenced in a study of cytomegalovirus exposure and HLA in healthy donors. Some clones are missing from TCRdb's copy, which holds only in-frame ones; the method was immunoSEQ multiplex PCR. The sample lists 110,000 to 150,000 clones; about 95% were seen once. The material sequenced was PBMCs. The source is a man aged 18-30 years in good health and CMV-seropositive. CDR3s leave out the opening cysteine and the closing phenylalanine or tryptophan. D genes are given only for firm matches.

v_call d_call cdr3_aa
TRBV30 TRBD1 AWSLTGSSYNEQF
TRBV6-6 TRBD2 ASRGTRVGDTQY
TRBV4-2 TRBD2 ASNLERGSGTSHYEQY
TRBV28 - AIGAGANVLT
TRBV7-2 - ASSSQSYSYNSPLH
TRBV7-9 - ASSFSSYEQY
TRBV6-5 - ASRGPVADTQY
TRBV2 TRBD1 ASSADRDYGYT
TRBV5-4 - ASSWGSSGYNEQF
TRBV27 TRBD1 ASRPGTGGHEQY
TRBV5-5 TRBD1 ASSLKTGAKNIQY
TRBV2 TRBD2 ASARSGAGYNEQF
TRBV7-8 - ASSRGGTEAF
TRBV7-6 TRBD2 ASSSLAGALWGTQY
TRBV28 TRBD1 ASLDRGRYEQY
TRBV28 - ASSFRGFYGYT
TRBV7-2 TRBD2 ASSIPGLAGGAIEQY
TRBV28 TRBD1 ASSPTGTGLTNEQF
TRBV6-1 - ASSEVGDDLF
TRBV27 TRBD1 ASRDRVNTEAF
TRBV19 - ASSLATGVSNQPQH
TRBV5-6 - ASSGTSYEQY
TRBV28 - ASSFLGIEQF